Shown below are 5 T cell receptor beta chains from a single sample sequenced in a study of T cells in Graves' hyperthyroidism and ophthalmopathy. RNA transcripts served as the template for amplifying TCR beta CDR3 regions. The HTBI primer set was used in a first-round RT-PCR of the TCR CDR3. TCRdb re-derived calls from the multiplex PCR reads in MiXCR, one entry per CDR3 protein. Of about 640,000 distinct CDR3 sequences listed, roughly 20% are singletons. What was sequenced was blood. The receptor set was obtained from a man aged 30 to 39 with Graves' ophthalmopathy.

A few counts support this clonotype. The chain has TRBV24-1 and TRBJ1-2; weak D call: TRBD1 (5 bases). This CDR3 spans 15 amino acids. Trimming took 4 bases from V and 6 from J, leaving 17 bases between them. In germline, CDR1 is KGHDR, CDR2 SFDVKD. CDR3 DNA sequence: TGTGCCACCAGTGACCCCTGGCAGGGAGAGAATGGCTACACCTTC. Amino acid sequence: CATSDPWQGENGYTF.

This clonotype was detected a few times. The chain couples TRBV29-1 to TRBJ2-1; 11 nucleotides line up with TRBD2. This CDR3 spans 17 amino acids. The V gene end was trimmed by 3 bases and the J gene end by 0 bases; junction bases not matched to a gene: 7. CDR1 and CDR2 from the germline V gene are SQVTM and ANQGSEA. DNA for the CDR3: TGCAGCGTTGAGGGACTAGCGGCAACCGTCTCCTACAATGAGCAGTTCTTC. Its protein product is CSVEGLAATVSYNEQFF.

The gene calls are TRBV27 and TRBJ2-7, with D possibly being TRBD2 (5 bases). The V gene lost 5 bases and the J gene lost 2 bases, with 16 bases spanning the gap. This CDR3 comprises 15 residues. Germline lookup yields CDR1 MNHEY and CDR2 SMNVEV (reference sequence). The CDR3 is CASSPGSGSTYEQYF. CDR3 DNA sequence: TGTGCCAGCAGTCCAGGATCGGGATCCACCTACGAGCAGTACTTC.

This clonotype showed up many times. The CDR3 bases are TGTGCCAGCAGGCCAATAGCGGGGGATTCCTACGAGCAGTACTTC. Translation gives CASRPIAGDSYEQYF. This chain links TRBV3-1 with TRBJ2-7, with TRBD2 matching 9 bases. This CDR3 has 15 amino acids. Germline values: CDR1 LGHDT, CDR2 YNNKEL (reference sequence). Unmatched junction bases numbered 7, after V lost 6 bases and J lost 1 base.

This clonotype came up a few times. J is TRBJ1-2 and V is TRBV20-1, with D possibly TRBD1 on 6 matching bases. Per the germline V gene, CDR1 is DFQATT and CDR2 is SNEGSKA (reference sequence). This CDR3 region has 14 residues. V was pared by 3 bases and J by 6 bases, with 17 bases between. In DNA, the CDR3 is TGCAGTGCTAGCAGGGCAGGGGCTCAGGATGGCTACACCTTC. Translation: CSASRAGAQDGYTF.